At least ten counts were recorded for the clone carrying this T cell receptor beta chain. The sample is drawn from a study of patients and donors after allogeneic stem cell transplantation. Germline lookup yields CDR1 ENHRY and CDR2 SYGVKD. Between the trimmed V and J ends, which lost 0 bases and 0 bases, there was a span of 14 bases. This CDR3 comprises 17 residues. TCRdb called the RT-PCR reads again in MiXCR, with one record for every CDR3 protein. The sample holds roughly 880,000 distinct CDR3 sequences; over 15% are singletons and the top ten take 6%. The chain links TRBV10-3 to TRBJ2-5; D perhaps matches TRBD2 (6 bases). Specimen: blood, either unsorted or a sorted T cell fraction (not recorded which). This clonotype originated in a human donor who was either an allogeneic HSCT recipient or a stem cell or donor lymphocyte infusion donor (not recorded which). It is not recorded whose cells these are; they may come from a transplant donor. CDR3 protein: CAISESVIAVHQETQYF. CDR3 DNA sequence: TGTGCCATCAGTGAGTCGGTGATAGCGGTACACCAAGAGACCCAGTACTTC.